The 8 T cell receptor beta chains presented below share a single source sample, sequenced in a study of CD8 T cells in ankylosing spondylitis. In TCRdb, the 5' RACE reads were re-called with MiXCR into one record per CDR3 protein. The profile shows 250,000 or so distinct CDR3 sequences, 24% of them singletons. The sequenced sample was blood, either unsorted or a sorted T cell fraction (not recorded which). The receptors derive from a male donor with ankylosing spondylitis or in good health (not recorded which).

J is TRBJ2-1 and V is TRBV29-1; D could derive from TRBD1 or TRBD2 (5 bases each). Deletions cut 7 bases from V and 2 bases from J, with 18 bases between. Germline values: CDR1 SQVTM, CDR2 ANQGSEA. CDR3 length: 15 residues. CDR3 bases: TGCAGCGCCCCGGAGAGGGGTCAAACCTACAATGAGCAGTTCTTC. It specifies CSAPERGQTYNEQFF.

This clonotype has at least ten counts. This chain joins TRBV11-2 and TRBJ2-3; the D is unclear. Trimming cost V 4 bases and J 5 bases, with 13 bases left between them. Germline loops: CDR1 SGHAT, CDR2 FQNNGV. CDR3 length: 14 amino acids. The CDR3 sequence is CASSSIAARDTQYF. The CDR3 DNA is TGTGCCAGCAGCTCCATCGCCGCCCGAGATACGCAGTATTTT.

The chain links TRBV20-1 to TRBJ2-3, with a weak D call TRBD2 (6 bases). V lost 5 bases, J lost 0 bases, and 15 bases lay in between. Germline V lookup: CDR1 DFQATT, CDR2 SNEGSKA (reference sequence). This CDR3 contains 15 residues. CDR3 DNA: TGCAGTGCTCCCCTCTCTAGCGACAGCACAGATACGCAGTATTTT. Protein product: CSAPLSSDSTDTQYF.

The CDR3 DNA reads as TGTGCCAGCAGTCCCCAGGCCAGGAGCCCTGAAGCTTTCTTT. Protein product: CASSPQARSPEAFF. V gene TRBV27 combines with J gene TRBJ1-1; D ambiguous. The V and J ends lost 5 bases and 6 bases respectively, with 16 bases between them. The V gene's germline CDR1 is MNHEY and CDR2 SMNVEV (reference sequence). This CDR3 is 14 amino acids long.

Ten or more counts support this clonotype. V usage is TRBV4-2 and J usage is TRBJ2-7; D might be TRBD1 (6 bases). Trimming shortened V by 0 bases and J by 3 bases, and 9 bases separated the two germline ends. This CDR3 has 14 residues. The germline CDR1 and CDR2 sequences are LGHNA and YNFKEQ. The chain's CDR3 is CASSQEEQGYEQYF. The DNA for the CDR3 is TGTGCCAGCAGCCAAGAGGAACAGGGCTACGAGCAGTACTTC.

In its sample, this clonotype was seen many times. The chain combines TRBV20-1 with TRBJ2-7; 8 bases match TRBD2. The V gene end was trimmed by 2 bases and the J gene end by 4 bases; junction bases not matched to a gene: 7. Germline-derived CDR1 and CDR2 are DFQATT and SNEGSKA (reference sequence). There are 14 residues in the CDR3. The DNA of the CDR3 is TGCAGTGCTAGACAGAGCGGGGGACCATACGAGCAGTACTTC. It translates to CSARQSGGPYEQYF.

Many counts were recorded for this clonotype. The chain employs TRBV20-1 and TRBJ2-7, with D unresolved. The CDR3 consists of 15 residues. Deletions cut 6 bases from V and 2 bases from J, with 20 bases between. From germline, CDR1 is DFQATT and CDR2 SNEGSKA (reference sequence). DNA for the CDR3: TGCAGTGCCCCAACCCTCGGGCAGGCAACCTACGAGCAGTACTTC. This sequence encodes CSAPTLGQATYEQYF.

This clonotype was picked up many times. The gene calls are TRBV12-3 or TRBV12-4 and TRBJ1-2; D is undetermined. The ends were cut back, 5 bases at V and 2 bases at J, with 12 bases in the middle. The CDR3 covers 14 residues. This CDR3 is CASSLHLLNYGYTF. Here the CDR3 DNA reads TGTGCCAGCAGTCTTCATCTGCTGAACTATGGCTACACCTTC.